This paragraph reports one TCR beta chain. Its specificity is not known. This entry is derived from a study of identical twins. Broader study findings: Within monozygotic twins, out-of-frame TCR alpha sharing was underestimated by the models. Conclusions were based on cross-sectional statistical analysis, without following the same donors.

The CDR3 is made up of 13 amino acids. V lost 10 bases, J lost 8 bases, and 11 bases stayed unmatched. CDR1 is SGHTA, CDR2 FQGNSA, per germline. Template switching added a universal primer binding site, and final cDNA carried unique molecular identifiers. TCRdb independently ran MiXCR on the 5' RACE reads; one entry per CDR3 protein. The sample consists of about 220,000 distinct CDR3 sequences, around 9.6% of them appearing once. Sample: memory (CD45RO+) T cells sorted from blood. This sequence joins TRBV7-2 and TRBJ2-3; 8 positions match TRBD2. The sequence derives from a woman aged 18-29 years in good health. CDR3 residues: CAIEGAGVGTQYF. CDR3 DNA: TGTGCCATAGAGGGAGCGGGAGTAGGTACGCAGTATTTT. Complete variable domain (other parts from reference TRBV7-2 and TRBJ2-3): GAGVSQSPSNKVTEKGKDVELRCDPISGHTALYWYRQSLGQGLEFLIYFQGNSAPDKSGLPSDRFSAERTGGSVSTLTIQRTQQEDSAVYLCAIEGAGVGTQYFGPGTRLTVL.